Listed here is a single TCR beta chain. Its target is not known. Patients were excluded because of uncontrolled infection, other autoimmune disease, pregnancy or lactation. Thyroid ultrasound, orbital computed tomography, clinical symptoms, and serum thyroxine and TRAb underpinned diagnoses. These data come from a study of T cells in Graves' hyperthyroidism and ophthalmopathy. There were TCR beta CDR3 regions amplified from RNA transcripts. A set of HTBI primers served as the primers for a first-round RT-PCR of the TCR CDR3. TCRdb re-derived calls from the multiplex PCR reads in MiXCR, one entry per CDR3 protein. The sample holds around 660,000 distinct CDR3 sequences; just under 45% are singletons and the top ten take approximately 7.2%. Study-level points and caveats: Clonotypes that were expanded in thyroid above 0.001 mostly appeared in blood too. Researchers report that a 13 V-J model separated ophthalmopathy from stable hyperthyroidism.

The TCR comes from an adult man with Graves' disease, either hyperthyroidism or ophthalmopathy (not recorded which). The specimen was peripheral blood or thyroid tissue (not recorded which).

The CDR3 DNA reads as TGCGCCAGCAGCGTAACTGGAGGGTCTGACACCATATATTTT. It codes for CASSVTGGSDTIYF. The rearrangement uses TRBV5-1 and TRBJ1-3; no clear D. Germline-derived CDR1 and CDR2 are SGHRS and YFSETQ. The CDR3 length is 14 residues. V lost 4 bases, J lost 8 bases, and 16 bases lay in between.